The 16 T cell receptor beta chains below were found in one sample sequenced in a study of blood T cell repertoires in COVID-19. TCRdb's table, derived via immunoSEQ multiplex PCR, lists solely in-frame clones and lacks some. The sample has about 190,000 clones, approximately 80% seen once. The sample was peripheral blood. Receptors originate from a man aged 50-59 years who had recovered from COVID-19.

This chain uses TRBV18 with TRBJ2-2; 7 nucleotides align to TRBD1. The CDR3 loop spans 16 amino acids. Germline V gene data show CDR1 as KGHSH and CDR2 as LQKENI. V lost 4 bases to trimming and J lost 6 bases; unmatched junction nucleotides: 11. The CDR3 protein is CASSLTGQLGAGELFF. CDR3 DNA: TGTGCCAGCTCACTGACGGGACAGCTCGGTGCCGGGGAGCTGTTTTTT.

This clone has just a few counts. The chain uses TRBV9 and TRBJ2-1; no clear D gene. V gave up 0 bases and J gave up 4 bases, with 11 bases separating them. The CDR3 is made up of 15 amino acids. CDR1 is SGDLS and CDR2 is YYNGEE in the germline V gene. The CDR3 loop reads CASSVAGSGYNEQFF. The CDR3 nucleotides are TGTGCCAGCAGCGTAGCCGGATCAGGTTACAATGAGCAGTTCTTC.

The gene calls are TRBV5-4 and TRBJ2-1, with D hard to call. V was clipped by 1 base and J by 8 bases, with 7 bases between them. CDR1 and CDR2 from the germline V gene are SGHNT and YYREEE (reference sequence). The CDR3 is 12 amino acids. The CDR3, as DNA: TGTGCCAGCAGCTTGCAGTTGGATGAGCAGTTCTTC. Its translation: CASSLQLDEQFF. The whole variable domain, filled in from reference TRBV5-4 and TRBJ2-1, reads ETGVTQSPTHLIKTRGQQVTLRCSSQSGHNTVSWYQQALGQGPQFIFQYYREEENGRGNFPPRFSGLQFPNYSSELNVNALELDDSALYLCASSLQLDEQFFGPGTRLTVL.

The sample holds one count of this clone. The V call is TRBV6-2 or TRBV6-3, the J call TRBJ1-1; 8 positions agree with TRBD1. V was pared by 0 bases and J by 7 bases, with 13 bases of the junction left unmatched. The CDR3 length is 17 residues. The germline CDR1 and CDR2 sequences are MNHEY and SVGEGT. The CDR3 DNA follows: TGTGCCAGCAGTTACTCGGGATTCCGGCAGGGGGCGAATGAAGCTTTCTTT. Its translation: CASSYSGFRQGANEAFF.

This clone was recorded once. J is TRBJ2-1 and V is TRBV7-3, with TRBD2 matching over 14 bases. The V gene end was trimmed by 1 base and the J gene end by 9 bases; junction bases not matched to a gene: 5. The CDR3 length is 16 residues. The germline V gene encodes CDR1 SGHTA and CDR2 FQGTGA. The CDR3 protein is CASSLNWGLAGAEQFF. The CDR3 coding sequence is TGTGCCAGCAGCTTAAATTGGGGACTAGCGGGAGCTGAGCAGTTCTTC.

The gene calls are TRBV7-9 and TRBJ2-2; 9 bases map to TRBD1. This CDR3 region has 15 residues. From germline, CDR1 is SEHNR and CDR2 FQNEAQ (reference sequence). J lost 5 bases, V lost 7 bases, and 8 bases had no gene match. CDR3 DNA sequence: TGTGCCAGCATCGGGACAGGGCCGGGGACCGGGGAGCTGTTTTTT. This encodes CASIGTGPGTGELFF.

The chain uses TRBV19 and TRBJ2-1; maybe TRBD1 (5 bases). Germline loops: CDR1 LNHDA, CDR2 SQIVND (reference sequence). V dropped 3 bases and J dropped 1 base, with 13 bases sitting between them. The CDR3 is made up of 16 amino acids. CDR3 amino acids: CASSISPGWSYNEQFF. The CDR3 bases are TGTGCCAGTAGTATCTCCCCAGGGTGGTCCTACAATGAGCAGTTCTTC. The full variable domain, rest sourced from reference TRBV19 and TRBJ2-1, is DGGITQSPKYLFRKEGQNVTLSCEQNLNHDAMYWYRQDPGQGLRLIYYSQIVNDFQKGDIAEGYSVSREKKESFPLTVTSAQKNPTAFYLCASSISPGWSYNEQFFGPGTRLTVL.

This chain links TRBV29-1 with TRBJ2-5; no reliable D call. The CDR3 is made up of 10 amino acids. Germline V gene data show CDR1 as SQVTM and CDR2 as ANQGSEA. Trimming stripped 7 bases from V and 2 bases from J, with 5 bases between. In DNA, the CDR3 is TGCAGCGCCCATCAAGAGACCCAGTACTTC. It translates to CSAHQETQYF.

This clone has just a few counts. The chain uses TRBV19 and TRBJ1-5; 7 bases map to TRBD1. Losses at the gene ends were 7 bases for V and 3 bases for J; bases not matched to a gene: 6. The CDR3 runs 14 residues. CDR1 is LNHDA and CDR2 is SQIVND in the germline V gene (reference sequence). The CDR3 protein is CASNRGQTNQPQHF. DNA of the CDR3: TGTGCCAGTAACCGGGGACAGACCAATCAGCCCCAGCATTTT.

The rearrangement joins TRBV29-1 to TRBJ2-2; D is possibly TRBD2 (6 bases). Germline loops: CDR1 SQVTM, CDR2 ANQGSEA. The CDR3 loop spans 14 amino acids. Trimming took 2 bases from V and 2 from J, leaving 9 bases between them. CDR3 region: CSVERGTNTGELFF. CDR3 bases: TGCAGCGTTGAACGGGGGACTAACACCGGGGAGCTGTTTTTT.

V and J are TRBV9 and TRBJ2-7, with 8 nucleotides matching TRBD2. The CDR3 totals 15 residues. The junction had 5 bases not matched to a gene; V was cut back by 0 bases and J by 3 bases. Germline CDR1 is SGDLS and CDR2 is YYNGEE. In DNA, the CDR3 is TGTGCCAGCAGCGTAGCCCCAGCGGGAGTCTACGAGCAGTACTTC. Protein: CASSVAPAGVYEQYF.

The chain has TRBV29-1 and TRBJ2-7; D not resolved. This CDR3 has 11 residues. With 5 bases removed from V and 2 bases from J, the gap between germline ends came to 7 bases. Per germline, CDR1 SQVTM and CDR2 ANQGSEA. For the CDR3, the DNA is TGCAGCGTTTACACAGCCTACGAGCAGTACTTC. Protein sequence: CSVYTAYEQYF.

The rearrangement uses TRBV7-2 and TRBJ2-1; possibly TRBD2 for D (6 bases). V lost 1 base to trimming and J lost 9 bases, with 16 bases between them. The CDR3 runs to 15 residues. CDR1 and CDR2 from the germline V gene are SGHTA and FQGNSA. CDR3 in DNA: TGTGCCAGCAGCTTAGAAGGTGCCATGGAGGGTGAGCAGTTCTTC. Translated: CASSLEGAMEGEQFF. Full variable domain (outside the CDR3, taken from reference TRBV7-2 and TRBJ2-1): GAGVSQSPSNKVTEKGKDVELRCDPISGHTALYWYRQSLGQGLEFLIYFQGNSAPDKSGLPSDRFSAERTGGSVSTLTIQRTQQEDSAVYLCASSLEGAMEGEQFFGPGTRLTVL.

This clone was recorded a few times. This sequence joins TRBV6-2 or TRBV6-3 and TRBJ2-5; D gene uncertain. This CDR3 spans 14 amino acids. V was shortened by 2 bases and J by 2 bases, with 9 bases between the two germline ends. Germline lookup yields CDR1 MNHEY and CDR2 SVGEGT. The CDR3 loop is CASSYISEQETQYF. The CDR3 region has the DNA TGTGCCAGCAGTTACATTTCAGAACAAGAGACCCAGTACTTC.

The chain combines TRBV27 with TRBJ2-7, with 11 bases lining up with TRBD2. Germline assignment: CDR1 MNHEY and CDR2 SMNVEV (reference sequence). This CDR3 is built from 15 residues. J gave up 7 bases and V 5 bases, and 10 bases lay outside the gene matches. The CDR3 spells CASSPIAGGVSEQYF. The CDR3 DNA follows: TGTGCCAGCAGTCCGATAGCGGGAGGGGTTTCTGAGCAGTACTTC.

The chain recombines TRBV30 with TRBJ1-1; D is unclear. The V and J ends lost 1 base and 2 bases respectively, with 8 bases between them. Germline CDR1 is GTSNPN and CDR2 is SVGIG (reference sequence). The CDR3 totals 13 residues. CDR3 protein: CAWSAYSNTEAFF. In nucleotides, the CDR3 is TGTGCCTGGAGTGCTTACAGCAACACTGAAGCTTTCTTT.